This TCR beta chain was identified during a study of beta chain features in type 1 diabetes. Broader study findings: A potential PCR bias toward shorter templates would be equal in patient and control samples.

The sequenced template was cDNA made from the entire isolated RNA. The protocol was immunoSEQ multiplex PCR, while the TCRdb copy is restricted to in-frame clones and leaves out a portion. Found here are around 13,000 clones, roughly half of them singletons; the top ten hold around 0.97%. A word on this clone: The antigen is unknown.

Trimming removed 4 bases at V and 4 bases at J, with 10 bases between. Per the germline V gene, CDR1 is MNHNS and CDR2 is SASEGT. The CDR3 extends over 13 amino acids. The sample taken for sequencing was stem cell memory CD4+ T cells from blood. The J gene is TRBJ1-2, the V gene TRBV6-1; D unclear. The receptor was isolated from a man younger than 35 in good health. The CDR3 DNA reads TGTGCCAGCAGTGGAGACATGGCCTATGGCTACACCTTC. Protein sequence: CASSGDMAYGYTF.